This T cell receptor beta chain stems from a study of cytomegalovirus exposure and HLA in healthy donors. Study results and caveats: For most TCR sequences rarity was the rule, although some public TCRs occurred in many donors. The study flagged about 150 TCR beta chains as cytomegalovirus-associated.

This clone has a handful of counts. Its specificity is not known. J lost 6 bases, V lost 7 bases, and 9 bases had no gene match. This CDR3 has 14 amino acids. Germline V gene data show CDR1 as MNHNS and CDR2 as SASEGT. The PCR contained 60 Vbeta and 13 Jbeta primers. Profiled with immunoSEQ multiplex PCR; TCRdb holds only in-frame clones, not every one. The sample consists of 50,000 to 65,000 clones, approximately 82% of them appearing once. This chain links TRBV6-1 with TRBJ1-5, with TRBD1 matching over 7 bases. This clonotype was sampled from a woman between 40 and 50 years old in good health and CMV-seropositive. Material: PBMCs. The CDR3 is CASNPQGTSQPQHF. CDR3 bases: TGTGCCAGCAACCCACAGGGGACGAGTCAGCCCCAGCATTTT.